This T cell receptor (beta chain) was profiled in a study of T cells in Graves' hyperthyroidism and ophthalmopathy. Study results and caveats: The authors' 13 V-J model separated ophthalmopathy from stable hyperthyroidism. Blood also held most thyroid clonotypes expanded beyond 0.001.

TCR beta CDR3 sequences were amplified from RNA transcripts. A first-round RT-PCR of the TCR CDR3 used the HTBI primer set. TCRdb independently ran MiXCR on the multiplex PCR reads; one entry per CDR3 protein. This table has some 600,000 distinct CDR3 sequences, about 15% appearing once. The germline V gene encodes CDR1 SGDLS and CDR2 YYNGEE. This CDR3 comprises 14 residues. V lost 6 bases and J lost 0, with 12 bases in between. This clonotype came up many times. Its cognate antigen is unknown. Uncontrolled infection, other autoimmune disease, pregnancy and lactation each barred patients from inclusion.

Sequencing input: blood. The chain has TRBV9 and TRBJ1-1; maybe TRBD1 (6 bases). The receptor was derived from a young woman with Graves' hyperthyroidism that later progressed to Graves' ophthalmopathy. CDR3 DNA: TGTGCCAGCACCTTTGGGGGCATGAACACTGAAGCTTTCTTT. This codes for CASTFGGMNTEAFF.